Listed here are 16 T cell receptor beta chains from one sample, sequenced in a study of cytomegalovirus exposure and HLA in healthy donors (dated by TCRdb to about 2017). The library was produced with the immunoSEQ multiplex PCR assay. The multiplex PCR relied on a mix of 60 forward primers for TCR Vbeta segments and 13 reverse primers for TCR Jbeta segments. TCRdb limited this immuneACCESS table to in-frame rearrangements with V and J called. A share of clones is missing; checked studies link under half to unresolved V genes, and the rest is unexplained. For this sample the table gives roughly 200,000 clones, of which roughly four fifths were detected only once. The ten largest account for 1.9% of the sample. Sequencing was performed on PBMCs. The receptors were sampled from a man aged 30 to 39 in good health and CMV-seronegative.

The CDR3 DNA reads as TGTGCCAGCAGCTTAACCCGGGACAGGGGTGCAAATGAGCAGTTCTTC. Translation gives CASSLTRDRGANEQFF. The V and J genes are TRBV7-3 and TRBJ2-1; 10 nucleotides line up with TRBD1. The CDR3 has 16 amino acids. Looked up from germline, CDR1 is SGHTA and CDR2 is FQGTGA. The trim removed 0 bases at V and 7 bases at J, leaving 6 bases unmatched.

This clone was seen just once. The chain uses TRBV6-5 and TRBJ1-1; possibly TRBD1 for D (6 bases). The CDR3 covers 14 residues. Trimming took 6 bases from V and 0 from J, leaving 11 bases between them. Germline-derived CDR1 and CDR2 are MNHEY and SVGAGI. The CDR3 DNA follows: TGTGCCAGCAGGCCGGACAGCATGAACACTGAAGCTTTCTTT. Amino acid sequence: CASRPDSMNTEAFF.

The V call is TRBV5-8, the J call TRBJ1-1, with TRBD1 as a possible D gene (5 bases). The CDR3 is 13 residues long. CDR1 and CDR2 from the germline V gene are SGHTS and YDEGEE. Trimming left V 4 bases short and J 4 bases short, with 11 bases between. The CDR3: CASSPPGGTEAFF. The CDR3 nucleotides read TGTGCCAGCAGCCCCCCCGGGGGCACTGAAGCTTTCTTT.

The gene calls are TRBV19 and TRBJ1-1; no clear D. CDR3 length: 13 amino acids. The germline CDR1 and CDR2 sequences are LNHDA and SQIVND (reference sequence). V dropped 2 bases and J dropped 2 bases, with 6 bases sitting between them. The CDR3 is CASSIWLNTEAFF. The CDR3 bases are TGTGCCAGTAGTATATGGCTTAACACTGAAGCTTTCTTT.

This chain connects TRBV11-3 to TRBJ2-1; tentative D call: TRBD2 (7 bases). In germline, CDR1 is SGHNT, CDR2 YENEEA. The CDR3 is 16 amino acids. The V end was cut by 5 bases, the J end by 3 bases, with 17 bases between. In nucleotides, the CDR3 is TGTGCCAGCAGCCCGTTTCGGGGGGCGGGCTACAATGAGCAGTTCTTC. Encoded protein: CASSPFRGAGYNEQFF.

This chain's CDR3 is CASSVATATGSPLHF. The CDR3 region has the DNA TGTGCCAGCAGCGTAGCTACGGCGACGGGTTCACCCCTCCACTTT. The chain carries TRBV9 and TRBJ1-6, with D unclear. The V end was cut by 0 bases, the J end by 9 bases, with 13 bases between. Germline loops: CDR1 SGDLS, CDR2 YYNGEE. The CDR3 covers 15 residues.

The chain links TRBV4-2 to TRBJ2-1; 11 positions agree with TRBD2. The CDR3 spans 15 residues. Trimming cost V 4 bases and J 2 bases; bases outside gene matches: 1. Germline V gene lookup returns CDR1 LGHNA and CDR2 YNFKEQ. The CDR3 loop reads CASSPTSGTYNEQFF. CDR3 in DNA: TGTGCCAGCAGCCCGACTAGCGGGACCTACAATGAGCAGTTCTTC.

In the case of this clone: This same CDR3 is encoded by further DNA sequences in the sample. The CDR3 region has the DNA TGTGCCAGCAGTTTACCAAGCGGGACAGGAAATTCACCCCTCCACTTT. Protein sequence: CASSLPSGTGNSPLHF. The V call is TRBV28, the J call TRBJ1-6; 8 nucleotides match TRBD1. Germline V gives CDR1 MDHEN, CDR2 SYDVKM. The CDR3 spans 16 residues. J gave up 7 bases and V 2 bases, and 7 bases lay outside the gene matches.

The rearrangement joins TRBV2 to TRBJ2-7; D might be TRBD1 (5 bases). The CDR3 consists of 14 residues. Trimming left V 6 bases short and J 1 base short, with 13 bases between. CDR1 is SNHLY, CDR2 FYNNEI, per germline. CDR3 protein: CASRPDRPSYEQYF. The CDR3 coding sequence is TGTGCCAGCAGGCCTGACAGACCTTCCTACGAGCAGTACTTC.

The chain is built from TRBV5-6 and TRBJ2-3; 7 bases map to TRBD1. The length of the CDR3 is 14 residues. The V and J ends lost 2 bases and 5 bases, in that order; junction bases with no gene match: 5. Germline V gene data show CDR1 as SGHDT and CDR2 as YYEEEE. The CDR3: CASSFGTVIDTQYF. CDR3 sequence (DNA): TGTGCCAGCAGCTTTGGGACAGTTATAGATACGCAGTATTTT. The entire variable domain, with the rest obtained from reference TRBV5-6 and TRBJ2-3, is as follows: DAGVTQSPTHLIKTRGQQVTLRCSPKSGHDTVSWYQQALGQGPQFIFQYYEEEERQRGNFPDRFSGHQFPNYSSELNVNALLLGDSALYLCASSFGTVIDTQYFGPGTRLTVL.

This chain joins TRBV9 and TRBJ2-3; D perhaps matches TRBD2 (6 bases). V was clipped by 4 bases and J by 5 bases, with 20 bases between them. Germline V CDR1 and CDR2: SGDLS, YYNGEE. CDR3 length: 16 residues. The CDR3 spells CASSLSQVGGRDTQYF. DNA for the CDR3: TGTGCCAGCAGCCTCTCCCAAGTGGGAGGACGAGATACGCAGTATTTT.

The chain combines TRBV10-3 with TRBJ2-7; 11 bases match TRBD1. This CDR3 comprises 15 residues. The V gene's germline CDR1 is ENHRY and CDR2 SYGVKD. V dropped 2 bases and J dropped 7; count of bases not matched to a gene: 7. This chain's CDR3 is CAISEAGQGVREQYF. In DNA, the CDR3 is TGTGCCATCAGTGAGGCGGGACAGGGGGTGCGAGAGCAGTACTTC.

The chain has TRBV30 and TRBJ2-1; 12 positions match TRBD2. CDR3 length equals 15 residues. V shed 2 bases, J shed 6 bases, and the junction held 5 bases outside the gene matches. Germline V gene lookup returns CDR1 GTSNPN and CDR2 SVGIG (reference sequence). The DNA of the CDR3 is TGTGCCTGGAGTAAATTGACTAGCGGGAGCAATGAGCAGTTCTTC. Amino acid sequence: CAWSKLTSGSNEQFF. The complete variable domain, with remaining parts taken from reference TRBV30 and TRBJ2-1, reads SQTIHQWPATLVQPVGSPLSLECTVEGTSNPNLYWYRQAAGRGLQLLFYSVGIGQISSEVPQNLSASRPQDRQFILSSKKLLLSDSGFYLCAWSKLTSGSNEQFFGPGTRLTVL.

This chain links TRBV4-1 with TRBJ1-1; D not certain. CDR1 is MGHRA, CDR2 YSYEKL, per germline. This CDR3 has 17 residues. Trimming shortened V by 4 bases and J by 1 base, and 19 bases separated the two germline ends. The CDR3 DNA follows: TGCGCCAGCAGCCTTCCTGAGGGCCCGGGATCGAACACTGAAGCTTTCTTT. Its protein product is CASSLPEGPGSNTEAFF.

The chain combines TRBV11-3 with TRBJ2-1; 7 bases are a match to TRBD1. The ends lost 5 bases at V and 9 bases at J; junction bases unmatched: 10. This CDR3 has 14 residues. CDR1 is SGHNT and CDR2 is YENEEA in the germline V gene. This chain's CDR3 is CASSPDRAVGEQFF. CDR3 nucleotide sequence: TGTGCCAGCAGCCCCGACAGGGCGGTGGGTGAGCAGTTCTTC.

The chain couples TRBV6-5 to TRBJ2-2; TRBD2 matches 13 bases. This CDR3 is built from 15 residues. Germline V gives CDR1 MNHEY, CDR2 SVGAGI. The trim removed 10 bases at V and 4 bases at J, leaving 6 bases unmatched. The CDR3 spells CAIGLAGELTGELFF. The CDR3 bases are TGTGCCATTGGACTAGCGGGAGAGCTCACCGGGGAGCTGTTTTTT.